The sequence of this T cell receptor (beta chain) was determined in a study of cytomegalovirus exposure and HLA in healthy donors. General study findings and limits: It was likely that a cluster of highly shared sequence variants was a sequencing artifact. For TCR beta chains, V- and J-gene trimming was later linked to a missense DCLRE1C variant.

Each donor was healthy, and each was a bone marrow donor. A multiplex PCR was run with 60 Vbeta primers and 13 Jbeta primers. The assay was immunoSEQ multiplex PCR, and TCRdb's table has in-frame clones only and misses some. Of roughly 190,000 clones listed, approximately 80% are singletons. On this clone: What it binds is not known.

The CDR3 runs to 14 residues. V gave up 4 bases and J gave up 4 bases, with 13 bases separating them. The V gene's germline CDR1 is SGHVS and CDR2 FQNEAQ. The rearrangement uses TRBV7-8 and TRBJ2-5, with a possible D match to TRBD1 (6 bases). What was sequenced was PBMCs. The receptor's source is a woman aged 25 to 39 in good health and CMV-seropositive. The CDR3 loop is CASSSGVAGETQYF. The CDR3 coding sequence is TGTGCCAGCAGCTCAGGGGTCGCGGGAGAGACCCAGTACTTC.